The T cell receptor (beta chain) under discussion was sequenced for a study of shared clonotypes between healthy human individuals (dated by TCRdb to the early 2020s). As for the study more broadly: Three men and two women, aged 18 to 49 years, made up the cohort. For each donor, CD4 naive and CD4 memory were each run on three plates, CD8 naive on two plates, and CD8 memory on one plate. To estimate repertoire size and how much clonotype sharing occurs between individuals, the study deeply sequenced the blood TCR repertoires of about five healthy adults. To increase sequencing depth and limit assay-specific biases, TCR repertoire library preparation and sequencing were carried out by different laboratories using diverse techniques. Per donor, leukapheresis produced somewhere between about 0.9 and 10 billion PBMCs.

Study-wide conclusions, independent of this receptor: Incomplete sequencing was indicated by rarefaction of sorted-subset datasets, despite the large sequencing depth. Because the study included a small number of donors, the genetic and exposure-history diversity represented was limited. Larger estimated clonotype richness was generally found for naive subsets than for memory subsets. Only blood was sampled, and tissue TCR repertoires likely differ from those in blood. Compared with non-shared clonotypes, clonotypes shared by all four sorted-subset donors had higher generation probabilities. Across a few donors, roughly 5.4% of naive CD4, approximately 3.6% of naive CD8, under 2.5% of memory CD4, and about 0.4% of memory CD8 clonotypes were shared. Pairwise subsampling indicated that sequencing depth was expected to affect the degree of clonotype sharing among donors.

From V the trimming removes 4 bases and from J it removes 7 bases, while the gene matches leave 5 bases of the junction unaccounted for. As encoded in the germline V gene (reference sequence), CDR1 is SGHNT while CDR2 is YYREEE. The CDR3 spans 13 residues, from the cysteine through the phenylalanine. The only DNA kept is the CDR3, 39 bases in frame from the first base. CD8 naive samples were obtained by positive selection for CCR7 among CD45RO-negative cells, yielding a CD45RA+CCR7+ population from which TemRA cells were excluded. The donors were healthy, HIV-negative adults with no recently reported acute infections or vaccinations. Every donor was a Caucasian adult residing in Nashville, Tennessee, USA. Blood was obtained by leukapheresis, after which PBMCs were separated by Ficoll-Histopaque density gradient centrifugation and cryopreserved in liquid nitrogen vapor phase. Analytical flow cytometry was used to check the purity and quantity of each magnetically sorted T cell population. From each sorted fraction, genomic DNA was isolated and quantified by UV absorbance on a Nanodrop 2000c.

Using the deep immunoSEQ assay, multiplex PCR amplified TCR CDR3 regions from genomic DNA. Extracted genomic DNA from each cell subset was spread evenly across all wells of several immunoSEQ 96-well plates, with each plate serving as a replicate. For sorted subsets, each replicate PCR was loaded with around 200 ng genomic DNA, equivalent to 30,000 or so T cell genomes. The purified libraries were quantified using a Qubit 3.0 fluorometer, sized with a Bioanalyzer 2100, and then quantified again using the KAPA Library Quantification kit. Every immunoSEQ 96-well plate was sequenced on a separate single-read 150-cycle Illumina NextSeq 550 flow cell. On the authors' methods: Because the immunoSEQ output included only junctional sequences and no quality scores, the filtering could not be the same as the filtering used for full-length reads. Sequences were annotated with PyIR, a Python wrapper for IgBLAST v1.9, using IMGT germline references to assign V/J genes and CDR3. Reads were filtered out if the reads had weak V/J assignments (E-value above 1e-6), no CDR3, stop codons, out-of-frame junctions, or ambiguous translated residues. V3J clonotypes were defined as sequences sharing an identical inferred V gene, J gene, and CDR3 amino acid sequence. To compute the percentage overlap between repertoires, the number of shared unique clonotypes was divided by the size of the smaller repertoire. RTK rarefaction, the Chao1 estimator, and Recon v2.1 estimates of unobserved clonotypes were used to assess repertoire richness. Generation probabilities for all TCRbeta clonotypes obtained by the gDNA method from a handful of donors were computed using OLGA. Here the immuneACCESS table is served through TCRdb, limited to in-frame sequences with V and J called. Missing clones are a known gap in these copies; in checked studies unresolved V genes cover under half, and the rest lacks a known reason. The V and J calls and clone size are taken from that table; D and trimming were inferred from the DNA. Recorded for this sample are about 820,000 clones; more than 85% of them occurred a single time. The ten biggest clones cover around 24% of the sample.

This clone was seen just once. What antigen it recognizes has not been identified. Base qualities are missing; no much larger clone stands one base away. The material sequenced was naive CD8+ T cells sorted from blood. The sample's cell subset or site label, in plain terms: CD45RA+CCR7+. The V gene is TRBV5-4 and the J gene is TRBJ2-7; 10 nucleotides in the junction match TRBD1. This clonotype was sampled from a man aged 30-40 years in good health. The base sequence is TGTGCCAGCAGCGATTGGACAGGGGGTGAGCAGTACTTC. Its amino acids are CASSDWTGGEQYF.